This entry concerns a single T cell receptor (beta chain). This entry is derived from a study of blood T cell repertoires in COVID-19. Study-level information: Sites across the United States, Italy and Spain contributed samples from acute and convalescent COVID-19. Nucleic acid was either cDNA or gDNA, and it came from T cells, B-cell-depleted T cells, or PBMCs.

Authors' methods: Amplifying reference gene primers gave estimates of nucleated cell counts. Sequencing was performed with immunoSEQ multiplex PCR; in TCRdb, only in-frame clones are kept and a portion is missing. V and J calls plus clone size are reproduced from that table; the DNA served to infer D and trimming. This sample has a few hundred thousand clones, with roughly 83% found just once. Sequenced: peripheral blood. This sequence originates from a man older than 75 with acute or convalescent COVID-19.

The CDR3 DNA reads as TGTGCCAGCAGCTTTGGGACAGTTGATTACGAGCAGTACTTC. It encodes CASSFGTVDYEQYF. The chain couples TRBV5-4 to TRBJ2-7; TRBD1 aligns across 7 bases. The CDR3 runs to 14 residues. V lost 2 bases and J lost 4; bases outside the gene matches: 6. Germline values: CDR1 SGHNT, CDR2 YYREEE (reference sequence).